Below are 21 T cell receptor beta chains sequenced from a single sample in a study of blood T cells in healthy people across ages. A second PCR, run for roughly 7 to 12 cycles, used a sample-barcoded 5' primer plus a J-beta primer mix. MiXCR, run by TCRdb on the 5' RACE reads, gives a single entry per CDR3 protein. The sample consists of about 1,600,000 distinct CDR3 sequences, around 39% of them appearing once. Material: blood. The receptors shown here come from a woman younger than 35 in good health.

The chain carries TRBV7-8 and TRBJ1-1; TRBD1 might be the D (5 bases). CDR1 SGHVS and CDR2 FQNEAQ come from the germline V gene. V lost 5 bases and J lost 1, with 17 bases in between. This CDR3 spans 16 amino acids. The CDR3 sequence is CASSIDSPFSNTEAFF. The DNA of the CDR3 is TGTGCCAGCAGCATAGACAGTCCCTTTTCGAACACTGAAGCTTTCTTT.

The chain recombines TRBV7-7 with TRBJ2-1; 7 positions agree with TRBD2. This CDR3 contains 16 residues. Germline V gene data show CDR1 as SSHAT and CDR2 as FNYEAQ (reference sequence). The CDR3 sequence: CANSLRLGLSYNEQFF. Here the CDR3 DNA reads TGTGCTAACAGCTTAAGGTTGGGACTATCCTACAATGAGCAGTTCTTC.

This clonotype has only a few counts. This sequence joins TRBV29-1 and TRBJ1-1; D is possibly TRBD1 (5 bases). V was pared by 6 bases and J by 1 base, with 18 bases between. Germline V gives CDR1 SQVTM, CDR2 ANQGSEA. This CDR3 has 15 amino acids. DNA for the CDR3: TGCAGCGTCCTTCCTACGACAGAGAAGAACACTGAAGCTTTCTTT. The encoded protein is CSVLPTTEKNTEAFF.

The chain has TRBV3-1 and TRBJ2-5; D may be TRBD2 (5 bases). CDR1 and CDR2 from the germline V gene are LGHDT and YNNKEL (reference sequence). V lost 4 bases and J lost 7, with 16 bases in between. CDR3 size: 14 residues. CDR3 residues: CASSLDSTSRTQYF. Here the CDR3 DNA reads TGTGCCAGCAGCCTGGACTCAACTTCGCGGACCCAGTACTTC.

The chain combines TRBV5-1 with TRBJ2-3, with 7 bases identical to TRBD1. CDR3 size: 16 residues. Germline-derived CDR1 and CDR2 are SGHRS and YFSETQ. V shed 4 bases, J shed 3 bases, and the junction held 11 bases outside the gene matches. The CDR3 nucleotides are TGCGCCAGCAGCCACACGACAGGGCGGAAGACAGATACGCAGTATTTT. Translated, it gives CASSHTTGRKTDTQYF.

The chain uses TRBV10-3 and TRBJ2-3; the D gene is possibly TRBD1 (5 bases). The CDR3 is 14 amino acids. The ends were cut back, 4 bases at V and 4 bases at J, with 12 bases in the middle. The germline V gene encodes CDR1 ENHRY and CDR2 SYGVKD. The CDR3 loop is CAISGSQGADTQYF. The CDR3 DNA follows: TGTGCCATCAGTGGGAGTCAAGGGGCAGATACGCAGTATTTT.

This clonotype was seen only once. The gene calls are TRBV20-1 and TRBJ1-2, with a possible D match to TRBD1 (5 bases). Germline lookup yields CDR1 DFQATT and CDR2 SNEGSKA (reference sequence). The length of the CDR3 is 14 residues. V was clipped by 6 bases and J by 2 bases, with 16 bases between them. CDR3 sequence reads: CSATTGLKNYGYTF. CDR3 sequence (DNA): TGCAGTGCAACTACGGGACTCAAGAACTATGGCTACACCTTC.

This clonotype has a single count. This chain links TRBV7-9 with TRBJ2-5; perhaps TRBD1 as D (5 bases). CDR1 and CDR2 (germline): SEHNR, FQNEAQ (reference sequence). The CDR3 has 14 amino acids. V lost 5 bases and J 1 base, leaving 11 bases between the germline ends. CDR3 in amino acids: CASSDAQGQETQYF. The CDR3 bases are TGTGCCAGCAGCGACGCCCAGGGCCAAGAGACCCAGTACTTC.

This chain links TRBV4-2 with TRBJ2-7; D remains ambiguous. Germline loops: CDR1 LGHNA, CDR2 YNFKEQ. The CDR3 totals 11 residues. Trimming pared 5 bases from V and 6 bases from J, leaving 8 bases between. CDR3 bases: TGTGCCAGCAGCTCCCGGCTCGAGCAGTACTTC. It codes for CASSSRLEQYF.

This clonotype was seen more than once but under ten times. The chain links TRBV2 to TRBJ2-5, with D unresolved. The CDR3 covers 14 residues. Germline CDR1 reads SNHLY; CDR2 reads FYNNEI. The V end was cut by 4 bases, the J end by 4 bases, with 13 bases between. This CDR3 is CASSALLSGETQYF. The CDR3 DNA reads TGTGCCAGCAGTGCTTTGCTTTCCGGAGAGACCCAGTACTTC. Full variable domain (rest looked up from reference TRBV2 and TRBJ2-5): EPEVTQTPSHQVTQMGQEVILRCVPISNHLYFYWYRQILGQKVEFLVSFYNNEISEKSEIFDDQFSVERPDGSNFTLKIRSTKLEDSAMYFCASSALLSGETQYFGPGTRLLVL.

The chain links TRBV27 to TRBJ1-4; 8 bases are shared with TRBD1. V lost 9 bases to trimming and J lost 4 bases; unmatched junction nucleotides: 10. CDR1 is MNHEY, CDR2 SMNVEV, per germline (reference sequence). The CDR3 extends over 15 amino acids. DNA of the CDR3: TGTGCCAGTACCTACCAGGGGGCGGTTAATGAAAAACTGTTTTTT. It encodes CASTYQGAVNEKLFF. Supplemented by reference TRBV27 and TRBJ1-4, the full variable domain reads EAQVTQNPRYLITVTGKKLTVTCSQNMNHEYMSWYRQDPGLGLRQIYYSMNVEVTDKGDVPEGYKVSRKEKRNFPLILESPSPNQTSLYFCASTYQGAVNEKLFFGSGTQLSVL.

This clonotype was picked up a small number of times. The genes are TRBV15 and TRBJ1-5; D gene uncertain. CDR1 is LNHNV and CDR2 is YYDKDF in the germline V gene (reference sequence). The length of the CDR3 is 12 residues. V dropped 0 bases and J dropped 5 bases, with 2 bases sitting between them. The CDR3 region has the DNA TGTGCCACCAGCAGAGATCATCAGCCCCAGCATTTT. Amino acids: CATSRDHQPQHF.

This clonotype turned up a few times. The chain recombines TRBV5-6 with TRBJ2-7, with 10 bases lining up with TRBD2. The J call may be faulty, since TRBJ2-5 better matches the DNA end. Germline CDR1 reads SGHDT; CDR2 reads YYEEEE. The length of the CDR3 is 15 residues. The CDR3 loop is CASSLLAGELKTQYF. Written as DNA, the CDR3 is TGTGCCAGCAGCTTGCTAGCGGGAGAGCTGAAGACCCAGTACTTC.

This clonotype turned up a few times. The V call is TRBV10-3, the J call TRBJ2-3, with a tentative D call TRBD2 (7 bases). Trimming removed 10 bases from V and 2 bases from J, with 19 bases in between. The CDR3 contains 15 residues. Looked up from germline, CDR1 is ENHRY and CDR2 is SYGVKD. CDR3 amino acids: CATTGGLSFTDTQYF. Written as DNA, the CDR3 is TGTGCCACGACGGGGGGCTTGTCCTTCACAGATACGCAGTATTTT.

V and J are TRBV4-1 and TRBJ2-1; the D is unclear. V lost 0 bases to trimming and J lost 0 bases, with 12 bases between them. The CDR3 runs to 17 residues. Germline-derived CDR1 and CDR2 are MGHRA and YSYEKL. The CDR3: CASSQDPFLSSYNEQFF. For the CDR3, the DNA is TGCGCCAGCAGCCAAGATCCTTTCCTAAGCTCCTACAATGAGCAGTTCTTC.

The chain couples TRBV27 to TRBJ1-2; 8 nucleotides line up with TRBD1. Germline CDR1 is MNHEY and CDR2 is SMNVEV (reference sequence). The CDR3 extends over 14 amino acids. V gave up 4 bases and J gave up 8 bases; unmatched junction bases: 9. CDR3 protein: CASSSDRGVGGYTF. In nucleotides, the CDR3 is TGTGCCAGCAGTTCCGACAGGGGAGTTGGAGGCTACACCTTC.

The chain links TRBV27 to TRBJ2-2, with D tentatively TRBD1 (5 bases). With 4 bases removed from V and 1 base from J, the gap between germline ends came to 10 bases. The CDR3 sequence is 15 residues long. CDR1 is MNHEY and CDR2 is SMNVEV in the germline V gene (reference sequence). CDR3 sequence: CASSYVGLNTGELFF. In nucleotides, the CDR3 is TGTGCCAGCAGTTACGTGGGGCTGAACACCGGGGAGCTGTTTTTT.

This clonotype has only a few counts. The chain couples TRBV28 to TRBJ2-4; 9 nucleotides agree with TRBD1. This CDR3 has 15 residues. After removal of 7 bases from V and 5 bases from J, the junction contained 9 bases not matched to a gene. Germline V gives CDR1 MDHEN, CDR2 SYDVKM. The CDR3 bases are TGTGCCAGCACCAAACCACGGACAGGGGAAAACATTCAGTACTTC. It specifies CASTKPRTGENIQYF.

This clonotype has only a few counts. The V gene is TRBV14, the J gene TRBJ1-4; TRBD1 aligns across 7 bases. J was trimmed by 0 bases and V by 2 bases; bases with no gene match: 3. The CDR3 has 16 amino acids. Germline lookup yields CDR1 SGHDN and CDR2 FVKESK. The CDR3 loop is CASSQRQGATNEKLFF. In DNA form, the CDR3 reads TGTGCCAGCAGCCAAAGACAGGGAGCAACTAATGAAAAACTGTTTTTT.

CDR3 residues: CASSLAAGGGQPQHF. The CDR3 bases are TGCGCCAGCAGCTTGGCCGCAGGGGGCGGTCAGCCCCAGCATTTT. V is TRBV5-1 and J is TRBJ1-5; TRBD1 matches at 8 bases. The CDR3 loop spans 15 amino acids. V shed 0 bases, J shed 6 bases, and the junction held 5 bases outside the gene matches. Looked up from germline, CDR1 is SGHRS and CDR2 is YFSETQ.

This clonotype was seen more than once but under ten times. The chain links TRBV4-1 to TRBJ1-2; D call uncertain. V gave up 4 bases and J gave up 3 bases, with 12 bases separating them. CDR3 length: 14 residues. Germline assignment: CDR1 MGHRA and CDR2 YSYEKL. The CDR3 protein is CASSPTAQHYGYTF. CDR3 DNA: TGCGCCAGCAGCCCGACCGCCCAGCACTATGGCTACACCTTC.